A selection of T cell receptor beta chains follows, all from one sample in a study of blood T cell repertoires in COVID-19. Data came from immunoSEQ multiplex PCR; TCRdb stores just in-frame clones and leaves some out. Among around 98,000 clones listed, roughly 80% were seen once. The sample consisted of peripheral blood. The receptors shown here come from a woman aged 55-69 years with acute or convalescent COVID-19. Each CDR3 is given with its conserved first and last residue. The D gene is left open where the match is weak. Clone size is shown for a subset of rows, as once, few, many or a class of expanded clone.

-	few	TRBV9	TRBJ2-2	CASSPRVTGELFF	TGTGCCAGCAGCCCGCGGGTCACCGGGGAGCTGTTTTTT
-	once	TRBV7-9	TRBJ1-4	CASSLQGNEKLFF	TGTGCCAGCAGCTTACAGGGGAATGAAAAACTGTTTTTT
-	-	TRBV15	TRBJ2-3	CATSMWGQGDTQYF	TGTGCCACCAGCATGTGGGGGCAAGGAGATACGCAGTATTTT
-	-	TRBV4-2	TRBJ1-5	CASSQEASRLNQPQHF	TGTGCCAGCAGCCAAGAAGCTTCCAGGCTTAATCAGCCCCAGCATTTT
-	-	TRBV11-2	TRBJ1-4	CASSSRGYPNEKLFF	TGTGCCAGCAGCAGCCGCGGGTATCCTAATGAAAAACTGTTTTTT
TRBD1	-	TRBV3-1/TRBV3-2	TRBJ1-2	CASSARGQGIYGYTF	TGTGCCAGCAGCGCTAGGGGACAGGGTATCTATGGCTACACCTTC
-	-	TRBV11-3	TRBJ1-6	CASSPDSNSPLHF	TGTGCCAGCAGCCCCGACAGTAATTCACCCCTCCACTTT
-	-	TRBV10-3	TRBJ1-2	CAISAFGQGYGYTF	TGTGCCATCAGCGCATTTGGGCAGGGGTATGGCTACACCTTC
TRBD2	-	TRBV7-9	TRBJ2-3	CASSLKGLGTDTQYF	TGTGCCAGCAGCTTAAAAGGACTAGGCACAGATACGCAGTATTTT
-	-	TRBV10-3	TRBJ2-6	CAISERRQPGYTGANVLTF	TGTGCCATCAGTGAGCGCAGACAGCCCGGCTATACTGGGGCCAACGTCCTGACTTTC
TRBD1	-	TRBV13	TRBJ1-1	CASRQGARDTEAFF	TGTGCCAGCAGGCAGGGGGCGCGTGACACTGAAGCTTTCTTT
TRBD2	-	TRBV30	TRBJ2-2	CAWIAGGSELFF	TGTGCCTGGATAGCGGGGGGCTCGGAGCTGTTTTTT
TRBD1	-	TRBV5-1	TRBJ2-7	CASSFQQGANEQYF	TGCGCCAGCAGCTTTCAACAGGGGGCGAACGAGCAGTACTTC
TRBD2	-	TRBV7-2	TRBJ2-3	CASVPRRGGQDTQYF	TGTGCCAGCGTGCCGCGGCGGGGGGGCCAAGATACGCAGTATTTT
TRBD1	-	TRBV18	TRBJ1-4	CASSHSGTDEKLFF	TGTGCCAGCTCACATTCCGGGACAGATGAAAAACTGTTTTTT
-	-	TRBV3-1/TRBV3-2	TRBJ1-2	CASSQDLRSYGYTF	TGTGCCAGCAGCCAAGATCTGAGAAGCTATGGCTACACCTTC
TRBD1	-	TRBV28	TRBJ1-2	CASSLQGASYGYTF	TGTGCCAGCAGCTTACAGGGGGCAAGCTATGGCTACACCTTC
TRBD2	-	TRBV24-1	TRBJ2-3	CATSDWTSGGFTDTQYF	TGTGCCACCAGTGACTGGACTAGCGGGGGATTCACAGATACGCAGTATTTT
-	-	TRBV2	TRBJ2-2	CASSGLMSTGELFF	TGTGCCAGCAGTGGTTTGATGAGTACCGGGGAGCTGTTTTTT
-	-	TRBV28	TRBJ2-6	CASGPEKAGANVLTF	TGTGCCAGCGGGCCCGAGAAGGCTGGGGCCAACGTCCTGACTTTC
-	once	TRBV28	TRBJ1-2	CASSSPGQGGLGGYTF	TGTGCCAGCAGTTCCCCCGGGCAGGGTGGGTTGGGTGGCTACACCTTC
TRBD1	-	TRBV25-1	TRBJ1-3	CASNSGTASGNTIYF	TGTGCCAGCAACTCCGGGACAGCCTCTGGAAACACCATATATTTT
TRBD1	once	TRBV7-9	TRBJ2-1	CASSLDYGTEGNEQFF	TGTGCCAGCAGCTTAGATTACGGGACAGAAGGGAATGAGCAGTTCTTC
TRBD1	-	TRBV28	TRBJ1-6	CASSSGQGSSYNSPLHF	TGTGCCAGCAGTTCCGGACAGGGCAGCTCCTATAATTCACCCCTCCACTTT
TRBD1	-	TRBV29-1	TRBJ1-1	CSVATGIGTEAFF	TGCAGCGTTGCGACAGGGATCGGCACTGAAGCTTTCTTT
-	-	TRBV6-5	TRBJ1-1	CASRSVLNTEAFF	TGTGCCAGCAGATCCGTATTGAACACTGAAGCTTTCTTT
TRBD1	-	TRBV6-5	TRBJ2-7	CATQETGGWEQYF	TGTGCCACCCAGGAGACAGGGGGCTGGGAGCAGTACTTC
-	-	TRBV6-1	TRBJ1-2	CASSEAKTDGYTF	TGTGCCAGCAGTGAAGCTAAAACAGATGGCTACACCTTC
-	-	TRBV30	TRBJ1-5	CAWSVRAQGQPQHF	TGTGCCTGGAGTGTCAGGGCGCAGGGGCAGCCCCAGCATTTT
-	-	TRBV7-9	TRBJ2-3	CASSLATGITDTQYF	TGTGCCAGCAGCTTAGCGACCGGGATCACAGATACGCAGTATTTT
-	-	TRBV20-1	TRBJ1-2	CSAQDSYGYTF	TGCAGTGCCCAGGACAGCTATGGCTACACCTTC
TRBD1	-	TRBV5-1	TRBJ2-7	CASSGSDRGGSYEQYF	TGCGCCAGCAGCGGATCGGACAGGGGGGGCTCCTACGAGCAGTACTTC
-	few	TRBV3-1/TRBV3-2	TRBJ1-1	CASRPGDTGRWTEAFF	TGTGCCAGCAGGCCTGGGGACACAGGGAGATGGACTGAAGCTTTCTTT
-	-	TRBV3-1/TRBV3-2	TRBJ1-1	CASSRNRVVTEAFF	TGTGCCAGCAGCCGTAACAGGGTGGTCACTGAAGCTTTCTTT
-	-	TRBV5-4	TRBJ2-3	CASSRGGPTDTQYF	TGTGCCAGCAGCCGCGGGGGCCCCACAGATACGCAGTATTTT
-	few	TRBV11-2	TRBJ1-4	CASSPGVANEKLFF	TGTGCCAGCAGCCCCGGGGTGGCTAATGAAAAACTGTTTTTT
-	-	TRBV1	TRBJ2-7	CTSSHRQAPLGAPSYEQYF	TGCACCAGCAGCCACCGTCAGGCCCCGTTGGGGGCCCCCTCCTACGAGCAGTACTTC
-	-	TRBV24-1	TRBJ1-5	CATSDPRVGSNQPQHF	TGTGCCACCAGTGACCCGAGGGTGGGAAGCAATCAGCCCCAGCATTTT
TRBD2	-	TRBV28	TRBJ2-1	CASGIGTSGVNEQFF	TGTGCCAGCGGGATAGGGACTAGCGGGGTTAATGAGCAGTTCTTC
-	-	TRBV18	TRBJ2-1	CASSSPGSSYNEQFF	TGTGCCAGCTCTTCCCCTGGTAGCTCCTACAATGAGCAGTTCTTC
-	-	TRBV5-4	TRBJ2-5	CASSLGGKETQYF	TGTGCCAGCAGCTTGGGAGGGAAAGAGACCCAGTACTTC
TRBD1	-	TRBV30	TRBJ1-3	CACQGQGGGNTIYF	TGTGCCTGCCAGGGACAGGGCGGGGGAAACACCATATATTTT
-	few	TRBV5-5	TRBJ1-1	CASSLRDTNTEAFF	TGTGCCAGCAGCTTGCGTGACACTAACACTGAAGCTTTCTTT
-	-	TRBV19	TRBJ1-1	CASKTGRNTEAFF	TGTGCCAGCAAAACAGGGCGGAACACTGAAGCTTTCTTT
TRBD1	-	TRBV19	TRBJ2-5	CASTRGRTGTQYF	TGTGCCAGTACCAGAGGACGGACAGGGACCCAGTACTTC
-	-	TRBV6-5	TRBJ1-1	CASSYDRRNTEAFF	TGTGCCAGCAGTTATGACAGGAGGAACACTGAAGCTTTCTTT
-	-	TRBV6-5	TRBJ1-2	CASRTDTNYGYTF	TGTGCCAGCAGGACAGATACTAACTATGGCTACACCTTC
TRBD1	once	TRBV3-1/TRBV3-2	TRBJ2-4	CASSQLYGTGENIQYF	TGTGCCAGCAGCCAACTCTATGGGACAGGAGAAAACATTCAGTACTTC
-	few	TRBV6-5	TRBJ2-1	CASHTLGGEQFF	TGTGCCAGCCATACACTAGGAGGTGAGCAGTTCTTC
-	-	TRBV12-3/TRBV12-4	TRBJ1-2	CASSLGRAYGYTF	TGTGCCAGCAGTTTGGGGAGGGCCTATGGCTACACCTTC
TRBD2	few	TRBV2	TRBJ2-5	CASSAVLAGGPETQYF	TGTGCCAGCAGTGCCGTGCTAGCGGGGGGGCCGGAGACCCAGTACTTC
-	few	TRBV7-3	TRBJ2-3	CASSLTRVDTQYF	TGTGCCAGCAGCTTAACGCGGGTCGATACGCAGTATTTT
TRBD1	-	TRBV28	TRBJ2-7	CASSSRRQGTYEQYF	TGTGCCAGCAGTTCCAGAAGACAGGGGACCTACGAGCAGTACTTC
-	-	TRBV10-3	TRBJ2-7	CAISVEPYEQYF	TGTGCCATCAGTGTCGAGCCGTACGAGCAGTACTTC
-	-	TRBV27	TRBJ1-6	CASSVRTTNNSPLHF	TGTGCCAGCAGTGTCAGAACCACAAATAATTCACCCCTCCACTTT
-	-	TRBV6-5	TRBJ1-1	CASNRGSEAFF	TGTGCCAGCAACCGTGGGAGTGAAGCTTTCTTT
TRBD1	-	TRBV2	TRBJ2-7	CASSLQGPPYEQYF	TGTGCCAGCAGTTTACAGGGGCCCCCATACGAGCAGTACTTC
-	-	TRBV2	TRBJ1-6	CARSLSPFNSPLHF	TGTGCCAGGAGCCTGAGTCCCTTTAATTCACCCCTCCACTTT
-	-	TRBV2	TRBJ1-1	CASSVLQGLNTEAFF	TGTGCCAGCAGCGTCCTACAGGGCCTGAACACTGAAGCTTTCTTT